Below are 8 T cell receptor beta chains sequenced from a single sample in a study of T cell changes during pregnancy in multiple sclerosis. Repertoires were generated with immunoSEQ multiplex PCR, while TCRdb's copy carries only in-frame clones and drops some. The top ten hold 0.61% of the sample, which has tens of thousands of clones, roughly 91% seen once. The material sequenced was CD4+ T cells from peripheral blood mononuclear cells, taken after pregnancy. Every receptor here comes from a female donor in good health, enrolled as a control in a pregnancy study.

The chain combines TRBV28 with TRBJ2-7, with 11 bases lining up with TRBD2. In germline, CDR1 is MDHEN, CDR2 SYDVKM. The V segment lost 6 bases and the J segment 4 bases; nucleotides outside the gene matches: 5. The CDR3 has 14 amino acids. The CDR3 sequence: CASRGTSGSYEQYF. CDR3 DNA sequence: TGTGCCAGCAGAGGCACTAGCGGGAGTTACGAGCAGTACTTC. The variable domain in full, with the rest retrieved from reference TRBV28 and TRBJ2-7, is DVKVTQSSRYLVKRTGEKVFLECVQDMDHENMFWYRQDPGLGLRLIYFSYDVKMKEKGDIPEGYSVSREKKERFSLILESASTNQTSMYLCASRGTSGSYEQYFGPGTRLTVT.

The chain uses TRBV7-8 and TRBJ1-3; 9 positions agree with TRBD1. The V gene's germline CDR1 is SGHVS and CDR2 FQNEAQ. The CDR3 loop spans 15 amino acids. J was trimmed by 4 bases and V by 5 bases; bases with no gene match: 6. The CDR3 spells CASSHGDRAGNTIYF. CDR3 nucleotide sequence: TGTGCCAGCAGCCACGGGGACAGGGCCGGAAACACCATATATTTT.

The CDR3 bases are TGTGCCAGCAAGACAGGGATCAATCAGCCCCAGCATTTT. Translated, it gives CASKTGINQPQHF. This chain uses TRBV28 with TRBJ1-5, with 7 bases lining up with TRBD1. Germline CDR1 reads MDHEN; CDR2 reads SYDVKM. Trimming took 7 bases from V and 3 from J; bases not matched to a gene: 3. The CDR3 has 13 residues. Full variable domain (missing parts from reference TRBV28 and TRBJ1-5): DVKVTQSSRYLVKRTGEKVFLECVQDMDHENMFWYRQDPGLGLRLIYFSYDVKMKEKGDIPEGYSVSREKKERFSLILESASTNQTSMYLCASKTGINQPQHFGDGTRLSIL.

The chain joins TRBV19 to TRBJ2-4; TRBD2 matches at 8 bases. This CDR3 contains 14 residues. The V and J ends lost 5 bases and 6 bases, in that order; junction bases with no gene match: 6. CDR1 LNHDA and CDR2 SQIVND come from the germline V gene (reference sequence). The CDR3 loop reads CASSAGTSGNIQYF. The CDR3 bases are TGTGCCAGTAGTGCCGGGACTAGTGGAAACATTCAGTACTTC.

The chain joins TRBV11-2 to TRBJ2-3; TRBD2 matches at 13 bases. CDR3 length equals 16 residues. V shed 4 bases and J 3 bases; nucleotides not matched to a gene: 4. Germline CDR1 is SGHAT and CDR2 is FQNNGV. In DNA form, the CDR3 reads TGTGCCAGCAGCTCCCTACTAGCGGGGGGGACAGATACGCAGTATTTT. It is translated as CASSSLLAGGTDTQYF.

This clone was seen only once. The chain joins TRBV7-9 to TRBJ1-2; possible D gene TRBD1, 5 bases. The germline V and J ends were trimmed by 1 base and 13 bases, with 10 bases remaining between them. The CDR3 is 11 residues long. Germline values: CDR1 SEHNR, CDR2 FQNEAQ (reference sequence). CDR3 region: CASSLGQGLTF. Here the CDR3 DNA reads TGTGCCAGCAGCTTAGGTCAGGGACTCACCTTC.

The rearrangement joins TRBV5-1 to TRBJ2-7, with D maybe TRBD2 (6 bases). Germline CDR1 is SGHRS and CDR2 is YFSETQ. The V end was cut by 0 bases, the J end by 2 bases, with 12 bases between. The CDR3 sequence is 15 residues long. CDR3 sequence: CASSLGGGITYEQYF. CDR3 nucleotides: TGCGCCAGCAGCTTGGGTGGAGGGATAACCTACGAGCAGTACTTC.

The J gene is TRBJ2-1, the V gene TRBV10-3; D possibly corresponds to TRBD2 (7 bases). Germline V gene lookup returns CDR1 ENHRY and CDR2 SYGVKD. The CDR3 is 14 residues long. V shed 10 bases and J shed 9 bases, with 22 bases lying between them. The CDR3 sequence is CATKAGGPHGEQFF. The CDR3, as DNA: TGTGCCACCAAAGCCGGGGGGCCGCATGGTGAGCAGTTCTTC.